The 10 T cell receptor beta chains below come from one sample, sequenced in a study of cytomegalovirus exposure and HLA in healthy donors. Researchers ran the PCR with 60 Vbeta and 13 Jbeta primers. Some clones are missing from TCRdb's copy, which holds only in-frame ones; the method was immunoSEQ multiplex PCR. The repertoire consists of around 280,000 clones, with approximately 90% occurring once and the leading ten covering about 2%. Sequencing input: PBMCs. These receptor sequences come from a woman aged 18-29 years in good health and CMV-seronegative.

The chain carries TRBV7-2 and TRBJ1-1; weak D call: TRBD1 (6 bases). This CDR3 has 14 amino acids. Germline CDR1 SGHTA, CDR2 FQGNSA. Trimming pared 6 bases from V and 5 bases from J, leaving 16 bases between. The CDR3 bases are TGTGCCAGCAGTAAACTCCAGGGGAGTACTGAAGCTTTCTTT. This translates into CASSKLQGSTEAFF. The entire variable domain, with the rest obtained from reference TRBV7-2 and TRBJ1-1, is as follows: GAGVSQSPSNKVTEKGKDVELRCDPISGHTALYWYRQSLGQGLEFLIYFQGNSAPDKSGLPSDRFSAERTGGSVSTLTIQRTQQEDSAVYLCASSKLQGSTEAFFGQGTRLTVV.

The rearrangement links TRBV21-1 to TRBJ2-1; TRBD2, the table's D call, was not compared with the DNA. TRBV21-1 is annotated as a pseudogene. The CDR3 has 20 amino acids. CDR3 region: CASSKVDRGTSGGAYNEQFF. The DNA for the CDR3 is TGTGCCAGCAGCAAAGTCGACAGGGGGACTAGCGGGGGAGCGTACAATGAGCAGTTCTTC.

CDR3 protein: CASSHNPGKEAFF. CDR3 nucleotide sequence: TGTGCCAGCAGTCACAACCCAGGGAAAGAAGCTTTCTTT. The gene calls are TRBV9 and TRBJ1-1, with D possibly matching TRBD1 (5 bases). Germline V gene sequence: CDR1 SGDLS, CDR2 YYNGEE. The CDR3 is made up of 13 amino acids. Trimming removed 5 bases at V and 8 bases at J, with 16 bases between.

This chain joins TRBV2 and TRBJ2-1; TRBD2 might be the D (5 bases). V was pared by 6 bases and J by 7 bases, with 7 bases between. From germline, CDR1 is SNHLY and CDR2 FYNNEI. This CDR3 has 11 amino acids. The CDR3, as DNA: TGTGCCAGCAGGGCGGGTAATGAGCAGTTCTTC. It codes for CASRAGNEQFF.

This sequence joins TRBV5-1 and TRBJ2-7; D unresolved. This CDR3 spans 13 amino acids. V dropped 5 bases and J dropped 4 bases, with 13 bases sitting between them. The germline gives CDR1 SGHRS, CDR2 YFSETQ. The CDR3 DNA reads as TGCGCCAGCAGGAGACCGGCGACTTACGAGCAGTACTTC. Translation gives CASRRPATYEQYF.

The gene calls are TRBV7-9 and TRBJ1-4, with D possibly being TRBD1 (6 bases). From germline, CDR1 is SEHNR and CDR2 FQNEAQ (reference sequence). Trimming stripped 2 bases from V and 4 bases from J, with 8 bases between. The CDR3 length is 14 residues. The chain's CDR3 is CASSLQGINEKLFF. Here the CDR3 DNA reads TGTGCCAGCAGCTTACAGGGGATTAATGAAAAACTGTTTTTT.

The genes are TRBV11-2 and TRBJ1-6; maybe TRBD1 (6 bases). The V end lost 8 bases, the J end lost 5 bases, and 13 bases lay between the germline ends. The CDR3 is 14 residues long. Germline V gene data show CDR1 as SGHAT and CDR2 as FQNNGV. CDR3 region: CASRRPGDNSPLHF. The CDR3 region has the DNA TGTGCCAGCCGGCGGCCAGGGGATAATTCACCCCTCCACTTT.

Of note for this clone: At one end, the junction sequence differs from germline, possibly due to a read error. The genes are TRBV7-9 and TRBJ2-2, with unresolved D. The CDR3 extends over 12 amino acids. CDR1 and CDR2 from the germline V gene are SEHNR and FQNEAQ (reference sequence). Here the CDR3 DNA reads TGTTCCAGCAGCTTCAGTCCCGGGGAGCTGTTTTTT. Its protein is CSSSFSPGELFF.

The chain combines TRBV10-2 with TRBJ2-1; no clear D gene. Trimming cost V 4 bases and J 9 bases, with 7 bases left between them. Germline CDR1 WSHSY, CDR2 SAAADI. The CDR3 loop spans 11 amino acids. The CDR3 reads CASSVLVEQFF. CDR3 DNA: TGCGCCAGCAGTGTTCTAGTTGAGCAGTTCTTC.

Here the CDR3 DNA reads TGTGCCAGCAGCGTAGGTAGTTTCCATGAGCAGTTCTTC. Translating gives CASSVGSFHEQFF. V and J are TRBV9 and TRBJ2-1; D is ambiguous. The length of the CDR3 is 13 residues. Trimming left V 0 bases short and J 8 bases short, with 9 bases between. In germline, CDR1 is SGDLS, CDR2 YYNGEE.